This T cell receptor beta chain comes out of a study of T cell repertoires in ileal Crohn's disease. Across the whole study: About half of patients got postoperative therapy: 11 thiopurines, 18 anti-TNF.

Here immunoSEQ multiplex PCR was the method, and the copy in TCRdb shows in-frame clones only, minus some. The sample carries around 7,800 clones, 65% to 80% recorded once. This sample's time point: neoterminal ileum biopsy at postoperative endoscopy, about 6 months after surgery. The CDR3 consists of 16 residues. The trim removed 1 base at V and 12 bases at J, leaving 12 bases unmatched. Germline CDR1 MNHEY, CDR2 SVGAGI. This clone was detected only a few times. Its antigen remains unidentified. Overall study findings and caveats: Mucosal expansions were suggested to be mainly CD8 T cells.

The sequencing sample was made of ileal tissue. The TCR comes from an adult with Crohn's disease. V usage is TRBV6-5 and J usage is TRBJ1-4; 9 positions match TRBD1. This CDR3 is CASSYYPPPGQGELFF. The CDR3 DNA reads TGTGCCAGCAGTTACTACCCACCACCGGGACAGGGCGAACTGTTTTTT.